These 30 T cell receptor beta chains share one sample of origin, sequenced in a study of neurological immune-mediated disorders. TCRdb ran MiXCR on the 5' RACE reads and lists one entry per CDR3 protein. The sample holds about 30,000 distinct CDR3 sequences, 4.5% to 7% seen once. The specimen sequenced was CD4+ T cells from blood. The receptors were gathered from a woman between 50 and 59 years old in good health.

This clonotype was detected ten times or more. J is TRBJ2-2 and V is TRBV6-2 or TRBV6-3, with unresolved D. This CDR3 contains 11 residues. Germline V gene sequence: CDR1 MNHEY, CDR2 SVGEGT. Between the trimmed V and J ends, which lost 7 bases and 7 bases, there was a span of 7 bases. The CDR3 protein is CASKAGGELFF. CDR3 coding DNA: TGTGCCAGCAAGGCTGGCGGGGAGCTGTTTTTT.

This clonotype was observed many times. The gene calls are TRBV28 and TRBJ2-6; 7 bases line up with TRBD1. Germline assignment: CDR1 MDHEN and CDR2 SYDVKM. This CDR3 has 15 amino acids. V gave up 8 bases and J gave up 0 bases; unmatched junction bases: 4. The CDR3: CASRQGTSGANVLTF. For the CDR3, the DNA is TGTGCCAGCCGACAGGGAACCTCTGGGGCCAACGTCCTGACTTTC.

This clonotype appeared many times. The chain joins TRBV4-1 to TRBJ2-5, with 7 bases lining up with TRBD1. The CDR3 contains 14 residues. Per germline, CDR1 MGHRA and CDR2 YSYEKL. V lost 1 base and J lost 5; bases outside the gene matches: 4. CDR3 residues: CASSQAYRGETQYF. In DNA, the CDR3 is TGCGCCAGCAGCCAAGCCTACAGGGGTGAGACCCAGTACTTC.

This clonotype was picked up many times. V usage is TRBV24-1 and J usage is TRBJ2-1; TRBD2 matches 12 bases. This CDR3 has 16 residues. V lost 3 bases to trimming and J lost 6 bases; unmatched junction nucleotides: 5. The germline gives CDR1 KGHDR, CDR2 SFDVKD. The CDR3 spells CATSDQLAGGGNEQFF. The CDR3 nucleotides are TGTGCCACCAGTGATCAACTAGCGGGAGGCGGCAATGAGCAGTTCTTC.

This clonotype occurred many times. The V and J genes are TRBV9 and TRBJ2-1; TRBD2 matches at 7 bases. CDR3 length equals 16 residues. The V and J ends lost 2 bases and 4 bases, in that order; junction bases with no gene match: 9. The germline V gene encodes CDR1 SGDLS and CDR2 YYNGEE. The CDR3 protein is CASSVTPGLQYNEQFF. In DNA, the CDR3 is TGTGCCAGCAGCGTGACACCGGGACTACAGTACAATGAGCAGTTCTTC.

At least ten counts were recorded for this clonotype. The chain combines TRBV29-1 with TRBJ2-3; no reliable D call. Trimming removed 7 bases at V and 4 bases at J, with 21 bases between. CDR3 length: 15 amino acids. Germline assignment: CDR1 SQVTM and CDR2 ANQGSEA. In nucleotides, the CDR3 is TGCAGCGCCTCAAGCGCCGTAAGGCGAGCAGATACGCAGTATTTT. As protein: CSASSAVRRADTQYF.

Relative to its sample, this clonotype is medium-sized. This chain links TRBV5-1 with TRBJ2-2; 9 bases map to TRBD1. Germline V gene sequence: CDR1 SGHRS, CDR2 YFSETQ. The CDR3 has 19 residues. V lost 0 bases to trimming and J lost 1 base; unmatched junction nucleotides: 10. The CDR3: CASSLALGTGILNTGELFF. CDR3 DNA sequence: TGCGCCAGCAGCTTGGCCTTAGGGACAGGGATACTGAACACCGGGGAGCTGTTTTTT.

This clonotype came up many times. The V and J genes are TRBV5-1 and TRBJ2-3, with TRBD2 identical over 8 bases. CDR1 is SGHRS and CDR2 is YFSETQ in the germline V gene. Trimming took 1 base from V and 0 from J; bases not matched to a gene: 13. This CDR3 spans 19 amino acids. CDR3 bases: TGCGCCAGCAGCTTGCTGCCGGCCGGGGGGGGACCTAGCACAGATACGCAGTATTTT. Translation gives CASSLLPAGGGPSTDTQYF.

The sample holds many counts of this clonotype. The chain is built from TRBV29-1 and TRBJ2-3; D is unclear. The germline V gene encodes CDR1 SQVTM and CDR2 ANQGSEA. This CDR3 has 10 residues. The V end lost 6 bases, the J end lost 6 bases, and 7 bases lay between the germline ends. The CDR3 protein is CSVDQDTQYF. CDR3 sequence (DNA): TGCAGCGTCGACCAGGATACGCAGTATTTT.

This clonotype has at least ten counts. This CDR3 reads CASRGQGGSTGELFF. The CDR3 DNA follows: TGTGCCAGCAGAGGACAGGGAGGGTCTACCGGGGAGCTGTTTTTT. The chain joins TRBV2 to TRBJ2-2, with D perhaps TRBD1 (8 bases). There are 15 residues in the CDR3. Trimming took off 6 bases at V and 5 bases at J, with 16 bases between the two ends. Per the germline V gene, CDR1 is SNHLY and CDR2 is FYNNEI.

This clonotype came up many times. The rearrangement uses TRBV28 and TRBJ2-2, with D perhaps given as TRBD1 or TRBD2 (5 bases each). V was pared by 7 bases and J by 1 base, with 16 bases between. The CDR3 sequence is 16 residues long. Germline V gene data show CDR1 as MDHEN and CDR2 as SYDVKM. The CDR3 protein is CASIRGSMGNTGELFF. The CDR3 DNA is TGTGCCAGCATTCGGGGCTCTATGGGGAACACCGGGGAGCTGTTTTTT.

For this clonotype: With a much larger clone just one base away, this may be a read error. The gene calls are TRBV5-1 and TRBJ2-2; D could derive from TRBD1 or TRBD2 (7 bases each). The CDR3 is 14 residues long. CDR1 SGHRS and CDR2 YFSETQ come from the germline V gene. V shed 3 bases and J shed 7 bases, with 13 bases lying between them. Here the CDR3 reads CASSSPGGGGELFF. CDR3 coding DNA: TGCGCCAGCAGCTCACCAGGGGGGGGCGGGGAGCTGTTTTTT.

Ten or more counts support this clonotype. This chain uses TRBV20-1 with TRBJ2-7; TRBD1 aligns across 8 bases. The CDR3 sequence is 13 residues long. Germline CDR1 reads DFQATT; CDR2 reads SNEGSKA (reference sequence). V was clipped by 3 bases and J by 6 bases; unmatched bases: 7. CDR3 nucleotides: TGCAGTGCTAGTGGACAGGGAATGGCCGAGCAGTACTTC. It codes for CSASGQGMAEQYF.

This clonotype was observed many times. This chain joins TRBV7-3 and TRBJ1-2; tentative D call: TRBD1 (5 bases). The germline V gene has CDR1 SGHTA and CDR2 FQGTGA. Trimming shortened V by 4 bases and J by 5 bases, and 17 bases separated the two germline ends. The CDR3 covers 15 residues. CDR3 DNA: TGTGCCAGCAGCTCTAGTGGGGGACTTTTATATGGCTACACCTTC. Translated: CASSSSGGLLYGYTF.

The rearrangement uses TRBV30 and TRBJ2-7; TRBD1 might be the D (5 bases). The CDR3 contains 14 residues. Per germline, CDR1 GTSNPN and CDR2 SVGIG (reference sequence). The V gene lost 4 bases and the J gene lost 6 bases, with 19 bases spanning the gap. CDR3 nucleotides: TGTGCCTGGACCCCTAGTAAGGGGCCTGGCGAGCAGTACTTC. Protein: CAWTPSKGPGEQYF.

This clonotype was seen repeatedly, ten times or more. This chain uses TRBV18 with TRBJ2-1; 11 nucleotides match TRBD2. J lost 7 bases, V lost 2 bases, and 4 bases had no gene match. Germline-derived CDR1 and CDR2 are KGHSH and LQKENI. This CDR3 is 15 amino acids long. The CDR3 DNA follows: TGTGCCAGCTCACCAACTAGCGGGAGTTTTAATGAGCAGTTCTTC. Encoded protein: CASSPTSGSFNEQFF. The full variable domain, its missing parts supplied by reference TRBV18 and TRBJ2-1, is NAGVMQNPRHLVRRRGQEARLRCSPMKGHSHVYWYRQLPEEGLKFMVYLQKENIIDESGMPKERFSAEFPKEGPSILRIQQVVRGDSAAYFCASSPTSGSFNEQFFGPGTRLTVL.

The sample holds many counts of this clonotype. The V call is TRBV20-1, the J call TRBJ1-1, with 7 bases identical to TRBD1. The ends lost 8 bases at V and 0 bases at J; junction bases unmatched: 3. CDR1 and CDR2 from the germline V gene are DFQATT and SNEGSKA (reference sequence). CDR3 length: 12 residues. In DNA form, the CDR3 reads TGCAGTCCGACAGGGATGAACACTGAAGCTTTCTTT. This encodes CSPTGMNTEAFF.

Many counts were recorded for this clonotype. The J gene is TRBJ2-5, the V gene TRBV20-1; 8 bases line up with TRBD2. Unmatched junction bases numbered 2, after V lost 3 bases and J lost 2 bases. CDR1 DFQATT and CDR2 SNEGSKA come from the germline V gene (reference sequence). The CDR3 is 13 amino acids. CDR3 residues: CSASGREQETQYF. For the CDR3, the DNA is TGCAGTGCTAGCGGGAGGGAGCAAGAGACCCAGTACTTC.

This clonotype was found many times. The chain employs TRBV5-1 and TRBJ1-1; 10 bases fit TRBD1. The CDR3 is 15 residues long. V lost 5 bases, J lost 4 bases, and 8 bases stayed unmatched. Germline CDR1 is SGHRS and CDR2 is YFSETQ. The CDR3 nucleotides are TGCGCCAGCAGACGGGGGACAGGGGAAGGCACTGAAGCTTTCTTT. Protein product: CASRRGTGEGTEAFF. The full variable domain, rest sourced from reference TRBV5-1 and TRBJ1-1, is KAGVTQTPRYLIKTRGQQVTLSCSPISGHRSVSWYQQTPGQGLQFLFEYFSETQRNKGNFPGRFSGRQFSNSRSEMNVSTLELGDSALYLCASRRGTGEGTEAFFGQGTRLTVV.

This clonotype was counted at least ten times. The J gene is TRBJ2-2, the V gene TRBV5-4; TRBD1 aligns across 9 bases. This CDR3 contains 16 residues. Per germline, CDR1 SGHNT and CDR2 YYREEE (reference sequence). The V segment lost 3 bases and the J segment 5 bases; nucleotides outside the gene matches: 8. In nucleotides, the CDR3 is TGTGCCAGCAGCTCCCTACAGGGGGCCGGGACCGGGGAGCTGTTTTTT. It is translated as CASSSLQGAGTGELFF.

This clonotype was seen ten or more times. This sequence joins TRBV11-3 and TRBJ2-3; a possible D gene is TRBD1 (6 bases). CDR1 is SGHNT and CDR2 is YENEEA in the germline V gene. The CDR3 contains 15 residues. Trimming pared 1 base from V and 3 bases from J, leaving 11 bases between. Here the CDR3 reads CASSLGQGKTDTQYF. For the CDR3, the DNA is TGTGCCAGCAGCTTAGGCCAGGGGAAGACAGATACGCAGTATTTT. The full variable domain, its missing parts supplied by reference TRBV11-3 and TRBJ2-3, is EAGVVQSPRYKIIEKKQPVAFWCNPISGHNTLYWYLQNLGQGPELLIRYENEEAVDDSQLPKDRFSAERLKGVDSTLKIQPAELGDSAVYLCASSLGQGKTDTQYFGPGTRLTVL.

This clonotype has at least ten counts. CDR3 loop: CASSAGTSSYNEQFF. The CDR3 DNA is TGTGCCAGCAGTGCCGGGACTAGTAGTTACAATGAGCAGTTCTTC. The rearrangement links TRBV12-3 or TRBV12-4 to TRBJ2-1, with 8 bases matching TRBD2. V shed 5 bases, J shed 4 bases, and the junction held 7 bases outside the gene matches. This CDR3 has 15 residues.

This clonotype was observed many times. The J gene is TRBJ2-7, the V gene TRBV5-5; 7 bases are shared with TRBD1. V was clipped by 5 bases and J by 0 bases; unmatched bases: 8. CDR1 is SGHKS, CDR2 YYEKEE, per germline (reference sequence). The CDR3 length is 15 residues. The CDR3 protein is CASSFGTASSYEQYF. The CDR3 nucleotides read TGTGCCAGCAGTTTCGGGACAGCGAGCTCCTACGAGCAGTACTTC. The entire variable domain, with the rest obtained from reference TRBV5-5 and TRBJ2-7, is as follows: DAGVTQSPTHLIKTRGQQVTLRCSPISGHKSVSWYQQVLGQGPQFIFQYYEKEERGRGNFPDRFSARQFPNYSSELNVNALLLGDSALYLCASSFGTASSYEQYFGPGTRLTVT.

This clonotype was seen many times. The chain employs TRBV7-9 and TRBJ2-6; 8 bases agree with TRBD1. The CDR3 is 18 amino acids. Germline CDR1 SEHNR, CDR2 FQNEAQ (reference sequence). V shed 4 bases and J 0 bases; nucleotides not matched to a gene: 8. The CDR3 loop is CASSSTTGANSGANVLTF. The CDR3 nucleotides read TGTGCCAGCAGCTCGACGACAGGGGCCAACTCTGGGGCCAACGTCCTGACTTTC.

This clonotype was found many times. This chain links TRBV20-1 with TRBJ2-7, with 10 bases matching TRBD2. Germline trimming cut 6 bases from V and 3 bases from J; bases unmatched to any gene: 5. Germline V gene sequence: CDR1 DFQATT, CDR2 SNEGSKA (reference sequence). The CDR3 runs to 13 residues. This chain's CDR3 is CSAKSGGDYEQYF. DNA of the CDR3: TGCAGTGCCAAAAGCGGGGGGGACTACGAGCAGTACTTC.

The CDR3 region is CSVENRVRTEAFF. The DNA of the CDR3 is TGCAGCGTTGAAAACAGGGTAAGAACTGAAGCTTTCTTT. The chain couples TRBV29-1 to TRBJ1-1, with a possible D match to TRBD1 (6 bases). This CDR3 contains 13 residues. In germline, CDR1 is SQVTM, CDR2 ANQGSEA. V lost 2 bases and J lost 5, with 12 bases in between.

There are a few counts of this clonotype. The chain is built from TRBV5-6 and TRBJ2-6, with TRBD1 matching over 12 bases. CDR3 length equals 18 residues. The junction had 6 bases not matched to a gene; V was cut back by 3 bases and J by 2 bases. Germline lookup yields CDR1 SGHDT and CDR2 YYEEEE. The CDR3, as DNA: TGTGCCAGCAGCTCTCTAGGGACAGGGGGCGCTGGGGCCAACGTCCTGACTTTC. It is translated as CASSSLGTGGAGANVLTF.

This clonotype appeared a few times. J is TRBJ1-1 and V is TRBV5-1; D gene unclear. This CDR3 region has 17 residues. V lost 1 base, J lost 4 bases, and 20 bases lay in between. Germline V CDR1 and CDR2: SGHRS, YFSETQ. CDR3 sequence: CASSLSGSSTSVTEAFF. CDR3 coding DNA: TGCGCCAGCAGCTTGAGTGGCAGCTCGACCAGCGTCACTGAAGCTTTCTTT.

About this clonotype itself: This could be a read error, since a much larger clone is one nucleotide away. The chain combines TRBV6-2 or TRBV6-3 with TRBJ1-5; TRBD1 might be the D (5 bases). CDR1 and CDR2 from the germline V gene are MNHEY and SVGEGT. The CDR3 sequence is 13 residues long. The chain's CDR3 is CASRSGGNQPQNF. CDR3 nucleotide sequence: TGTGCCAGCAGGTCGGGGGGAAATCAGCCCCAGAATTTT.

This clonotype was counted ten times or more. This sequence joins TRBV6-5 and TRBJ1-5; D perhaps matches TRBD1 (5 bases). Trimming removed 6 bases from V and 2 bases from J, with 8 bases in between. This CDR3 spans 13 amino acids. Germline CDR1 is MNHEY and CDR2 is SVGAGI. CDR3 coding DNA: TGTGCCAGCAGGCAGGGTGGCAATCAGCCCCAGCATTTT. This gives the protein CASRQGGNQPQHF.